This is a list of T cell receptor beta chains from one sample in a study of T-cell reconstitution after alpha-beta-depleted transplantation in children. TCRdb re-analysed the PCR reads in MiXCR, keeping a single row per CDR3 protein. Among under 250,000 distinct CDR3 sequences, more than 20% were seen once, and the ten largest hold around 4.8%. Sequencing was performed on PBMCs, mostly from graft donor cells, taken 360 days after TCRalphabeta/CD19-depleted stem cell transplant. The receptor source for this set is a female patient aged 2-9 years who had a stem cell transplant for congenital amegakaryocytic thrombocytopenia, so the T cells may come from the graft donor. Each CDR3 is given with its conserved first and last residue. The order of the fields is D gene, clone size, CDR3 length, V gene, J gene, CDR3 protein, CDR3 DNA. D genes are given only for firm matches. Expanded clones are given a class, and other clones once, few, many or no size at all.

NA	NA	15	TRBV6-1	TRBJ2-3	CASSEPSWRGDTQYF	TGTGCCAGCAGTGAACCTAGCTGGCGAGGAGATACGCAGTATTTT
NA	NA	13	TRBV29-1	TRBJ2-7	CSVEDQEGYEQYF	TGCAGCGTTGAAGATCAAGAAGGCTACGAGCAGTACTTC
NA	NA	15	TRBV3-1	TRBJ2-5	CASSQDMFVQETQHF	TGTGCCAGCAGCCAAGATATGTTTGTTCAAGAGACCCAGCACTTC
NA	few	14	TRBV7-2	TRBJ2-1	CASSLAGGGDEQFF	TGTGCCAGCAGCTTAGCGGGAGGAGGCGATGAGCAGTTCTTC
NA	NA	11	TRBV11-2	TRBJ2-3	CASSEGGTQYF	TGTGCCAGCAGCGAAGGCGGTACGCAGTATTTT
TRBD1	NA	15	TRBV6-5	TRBJ2-2	CASSYSTGYTGELFF	TGTGCCAGCAGTTACTCGACAGGGTACACCGGGGAGCTGTTTTTT
NA	few	12	TRBV7-9	TRBJ2-7	CASSSYDYEQYF	TGTGCCAGCAGCTCGTATGACTACGAGCAGTACTTC
NA	NA	13	TRBV20-1	TRBJ2-1	CSATFWSYNEQFF	TGCAGTGCTACCTTTTGGTCCTACAATGAGCAGTTCTTC
NA	few	11	TRBV28	TRBJ2-1	CASSTGNEQFF	TGTGCCAGCAGTACCGGCAATGAGCAGTTCTTC
TRBD1	NA	16	TRBV5-1	TRBJ1-2	CASSLYGTGRNYGYTF	TGCGCCAGCAGCTTGTACGGGACAGGGCGTAACTATGGCTACACCTTC
NA	few	14	TRBV15	TRBJ2-5	CATSRDGRGETQYF	TGTGCCACCAGCAGAGACGGCCGTGGGGAGACCCAGTACTTC
NA	NA	15	TRBV28	TRBJ2-2	CASSAGQDYTGELFF	TGTGCCAGCAGTGCGGGACAAGATTACACCGGGGAGCTGTTTTTT
NA	few	16	TRBV7-5	TRBJ2-1	CISVPEEANRSNEQFF	NA
NA	few	11	TRBV6-2/TRBV6-3	TRBJ2-2	CASRATGELFF	TGTGCCAGCAGAGCCACCGGGGAGCTGTTTTTT
NA	few	13	TRBV11-3	TRBJ2-2	CASSSRQAGELFF	TGTGCCAGCAGTTCTCGGCAGGCCGGGGAGCTGTTTTTT
TRBD2	few	19	TRBV4-1	TRBJ2-3	CASSQGYPGTSGRTDTQYF	TGCGCCAGCAGCCAGGGATACCCAGGGACTAGCGGGAGGACAGATACGCAGTATTTT
TRBD2	NA	15	TRBV7-2	TRBJ2-7	CASSQSGTSDYEQYF	TGTGCCAGCAGCCAATCCGGGACTAGCGACTACGAGCAGTACTTC
NA	few	16	TRBV27	TRBJ2-5	CASRYKMGVGPETQYF	TGTGCCAGCCGTTATAAGATGGGAGTGGGGCCAGAGACCCAGTACTTC
TRBD2	few	16	TRBV6-1	TRBJ2-5	CASSRSSGRAVETQYF	TGTGCCAGCAGCCGTTCTAGCGGGAGGGCCGTGGAGACCCAGTACTTC
NA	NA	12	TRBV18	TRBJ2-1	CASSTAGPGQFF	TGTGCCAGCTCAACCGCGGGTCCAGGTCAGTTCTTC
TRBD2	few	14	TRBV6-2/TRBV6-3	TRBJ2-3	CATASGAGTDTQYF	TGTGCCACCGCTAGCGGTGCCGGCACAGATACGCAGTATTTT
NA	NA	16	TRBV12-3/TRBV12-4	TRBJ1-1	CASSLGPTGGETEAFF	TGTGCCAGCAGTTTAGGCCCTACCGGGGGTGAGACTGAAGCTTTCTTT
TRBD2	NA	14	TRBV29-1	TRBJ2-3	CSVVYSGGLSTQYF	TGCAGCGTTGTCTATAGCGGGGGCTTGAGTACGCAGTATTTT